One and the same sample provided the 11 T cell receptor beta chains below, sequenced in a study of T-cell memory formation after mild COVID-19. One entry per CDR3 protein results from TCRdb running MiXCR on the 5' RACE reads. The sample holds 150,000 to 200,000 distinct CDR3 sequences, 10% to 15% seen once. The sequenced sample was PBMCs or a T cell subset sorted from them (not recorded which). The source is a man between 18 and 35 years old who had mild COVID-19 (a few samples of this study predate the infection). Cell type and time point are not known.

V gene TRBV27 combines with J gene TRBJ2-1; a possible D gene is TRBD2 (5 bases). The germline CDR1 and CDR2 sequences are MNHEY and SMNVEV (reference sequence). The CDR3 has 17 residues. V lost 5 bases and J 9 bases, leaving 26 bases between the germline ends. CDR3 residues: CASSPSWANRVRGEQFF. CDR3 DNA sequence: TGTGCCAGCAGTCCCTCATGGGCTAATCGGGTTCGGGGTGAGCAGTTCTTC.

This chain links TRBV2 with TRBJ1-6, with a weak D call TRBD1 (6 bases). The V gene lost 8 bases and the J gene lost 11 bases, with 13 bases spanning the gap. The germline V gene has CDR1 SNHLY and CDR2 FYNNEI. The CDR3 sequence is 12 residues long. The CDR3 is CASEGGRAPLHF. CDR3 nucleotides: TGTGCCAGCGAGGGGGGGAGAGCACCCCTCCACTTT.

V and J are TRBV5-1 and TRBJ2-5; D is undetermined. V was clipped by 0 bases and J by 7 bases, with 13 bases between them. Looked up from germline, CDR1 is SGHRS and CDR2 is YFSETQ. The length of the CDR3 is 14 residues. CDR3 DNA sequence: TGCGCCAGCAGCTTGGAGGCCGACCCAAGGACCCAGTACTTC. Its translation is CASSLEADPRTQYF.

This chain connects TRBV20-1 to TRBJ1-5; 7 bases are a match to TRBD1. With 4 bases clipped from V and 4 bases from J, the junction kept 10 bases outside the gene matches. The CDR3 runs 15 residues. The germline CDR1 and CDR2 sequences are DFQATT and SNEGSKA (reference sequence). CDR3: CSAKRGGTANQPQHF. DNA of the CDR3: TGCAGTGCTAAAAGGGGGGGGACAGCGAATCAGCCCCAGCATTTT.

This clonotype has a count of ten or more. The V and J genes are TRBV3-1 and TRBJ2-5, with TRBD2 matching over 9 bases. V was clipped by 2 bases and J by 5 bases; unmatched bases: 9. The CDR3 runs 16 residues. CDR1 is LGHDT and CDR2 is YNNKEL in the germline V gene (reference sequence). CDR3 coding DNA: TGTGCCAGCAGCCAAACCGGGCGGGGGGGTTTGGAGACCCAGTACTTC. It translates to CASSQTGRGGLETQYF.

CDR3: CASSQTGRGYTF. CDR3 bases: TGCGCCAGCAGCCAAACGGGACGGGGCTACACCTTC. J is TRBJ1-2 and V is TRBV4-3, with D tentatively TRBD1 (5 bases). Germline CDR1 and CDR2: LGHNA and YSLEER. This CDR3 spans 12 amino acids. The ends were cut back, 2 bases at V and 8 bases at J, with 9 bases in the middle.

This clonotype has only a few counts. The chain is built from TRBV7-2 and TRBJ2-7; D remains unclear. Germline V gene sequence: CDR1 SGHTA, CDR2 FQGNSA. V lost 3 bases and J 2 bases, leaving 14 bases between the germline ends. The CDR3 is 15 residues long. For the CDR3, the DNA is TGTGCCAGCAGCTTTGTGGGAACCTCCCCCTACGAGCAGTACTTC. This gives the protein CASSFVGTSPYEQYF. The whole variable domain, filled in from reference TRBV7-2 and TRBJ2-7, reads GAGVSQSPSNKVTEKGKDVELRCDPISGHTALYWYRQSLGQGLEFLIYFQGNSAPDKSGLPSDRFSAERTGGSVSTLTIQRTQQEDSAVYLCASSFVGTSPYEQYFGPGTRLTVT.

The CDR3: CASSYSQGSYEQYF. The CDR3 DNA sequence: TGTGCCAGCAGTTACTCTCAAGGGTCCTACGAGCAGTACTTC. The chain recombines TRBV6-6 with TRBJ2-7, with no clear D. V lost 0 bases and J lost 1, with 7 bases in between. From germline, CDR1 is MNHNY and CDR2 SVGAGI (reference sequence). The length of the CDR3 is 14 residues.

The chain recombines TRBV7-2 with TRBJ2-1; 7 bases are a match to TRBD2. V lost 0 bases and J lost 12; bases outside the gene matches: 8. The V gene's germline CDR1 is SGHTA and CDR2 FQGNSA. This CDR3 is 14 amino acids long. CDR3: CASSLAGGGRVQFF. Written as DNA, the CDR3 is TGTGCCAGCAGCTTAGCCGGCGGGGGTAGGGTGCAGTTCTTC.

This clonotype was seen a few times. The chain uses TRBV7-9 and TRBJ2-7; no reliable D call. Trimming took 5 bases from V and 0 from J, leaving 11 bases between them. The germline CDR1 and CDR2 sequences are SEHNR and FQNEAQ (reference sequence). This CDR3 comprises 14 residues. This chain's CDR3 is CASSPPLTSYEQYF. The CDR3 coding sequence is TGTGCCAGCAGCCCGCCCTTAACCTCCTACGAGCAGTACTTC.

The chain has TRBV2 and TRBJ1-5, with 8 bases fitting TRBD1. V gave up 8 bases and J gave up 0 bases; unmatched junction bases: 12. The CDR3 contains 17 residues. Germline values: CDR1 SNHLY, CDR2 FYNNEI. This chain's CDR3 is CASSSQGAVDSNQPQHF. The CDR3 DNA reads as TGTGCCAGCTCCTCTCAGGGGGCAGTAGATAGCAATCAGCCCCAGCATTTT.